This T cell receptor beta chain was documented in a study of beta chain features in type 1 diabetes. In the case of this clone: Antigen unknown.

A CD45RO/CCR7/CD25/CD127/CD95/CD27 panel sorted naive, central memory, regulatory and stem cell-like memory CD4+ cells. Each sorted population was over 95% pure. Every isolated RNA sample was fully reverse transcribed, so sequencing captured expressed TCRB transcripts. Assay: immunoSEQ multiplex PCR; the TCRdb copy retains only in-frame clones and omits some. The sample yields about 130,000 clones, 7% to 10% seen once. Overall study results and limits: TCRB rearrangement may or may not be influenced by HLA type; here this remained unresolved.

The sample taken for sequencing was central memory CD4+ T cells from blood. The source is a man aged 18-30 years in good health.

In nucleotides, the CDR3 is TGTGCCAGCAGCTTTCTCAGGCACTGGGCAGTTAAGAATCAGCCCCAGCATTTT. This translates into CASSFLRHWAVKNQPQHF. This chain uses TRBV7-2 with TRBJ1-5, with unresolved D. The V and J ends lost 3 bases and 4 bases respectively, with 22 bases between them. The germline V gene encodes CDR1 SGHTA and CDR2 FQGNSA. The CDR3 extends over 18 amino acids.